This T cell receptor beta chain was documented in a study of blood T cell repertoires in COVID-19. For the study at large: The United States, Italy and Spain were the sources of the acute and convalescent COVID-19 samples.

V dropped 5 bases and J dropped 8; count of bases not matched to a gene: 9. In germline, CDR1 is SGHVS, CDR2 FQNEAQ. The CDR3 totals 16 residues. The study recruited people aged roughly 18 to 100 years across around 23 US areas. Researchers sorted participants into cohorts using their self-reported clinical history. Cohort 3 recovery required two negative PCRs, clearance, or symptom resolution. Data came from immunoSEQ multiplex PCR; TCRdb stores just in-frame clones and leaves some out. The top ten hold 15% to 20% of the sample, which has about 160,000 clones, roughly 84% seen once. Sequenced material: PBMCs or T cells enriched from blood (not recorded which). The J gene is TRBJ2-1, the V gene TRBV7-8; 13 bases align to TRBD2. The receptor's source is a man in his 60s who had recovered from COVID-19. CDR3 amino acids: CASSPILLAGGDEQFF. The CDR3 region has the DNA TGTGCCAGCAGCCCAATACTACTAGCGGGAGGGGATGAGCAGTTCTTC.